Detailed here is one TCR beta chain. The authors ran a second PCR of roughly 6 to 12 cycles using a sample-barcoded 5' primer and a J-beta primer mix. Via MiXCR, TCRdb re-called the 5' RACE reads, giving one row per CDR3 protein. This sample yields around 1,500,000 distinct CDR3 sequences, of which about 40% are seen a single time; approximately 7.9% belongs to the top ten. This CDR3 is built from 13 residues. Germline CDR1 and CDR2: DFQATT and SNEGSKA (reference sequence). This record comes from a study of blood T cells in healthy people across ages. Each sample had at least 6 million PBMCs isolated.

This TCR was sampled from a woman aged 18-35 years in good health. The specimen sequenced was blood. This chain connects TRBV20-1 to TRBJ2-7; D tentatively reads TRBD1 or TRBD2 (6 bases each). The DNA matches TRBJ2-5 better at its end, which makes the J call doubtful. The CDR3 loop is CSAPFGGLETQYF. Written as DNA, the CDR3 is TGCAGTGCGCCCTTTGGGGGGCTGGAGACCCAGTACTTC.